This T cell receptor beta chain was obtained from a study of cytomegalovirus exposure and HLA in healthy donors. Data came from immunoSEQ multiplex PCR; TCRdb stores just in-frame clones and leaves some out. The table shows tens of thousands of clones, with approximately 96% occurring only once. Comments on this clone: Its antigen is as yet unknown.

Study-wide findings and caveats: Most sequenced TCRs were rare (though some public TCRs occurred in many donors). In a later analysis, first-cohort TCR clusters were found to tend to co-occur in the approximately 120 validation repertoires.

This sequence originates from a young man in good health and CMV-seropositive. Sequences were obtained from PBMCs.

In DNA, the CDR3 is TGTGCCAGCAGTTACTTCGCTAGGTCTCAAGAGACCCAGTACTTC. Its protein is CASSYFARSQETQYF. The chain employs TRBV6-5 and TRBJ2-5; D is uncertain. This CDR3 comprises 15 residues. Trimming left V 1 base short and J 2 bases short, with 11 bases between. From germline, CDR1 is MNHEY and CDR2 SVGAGI.